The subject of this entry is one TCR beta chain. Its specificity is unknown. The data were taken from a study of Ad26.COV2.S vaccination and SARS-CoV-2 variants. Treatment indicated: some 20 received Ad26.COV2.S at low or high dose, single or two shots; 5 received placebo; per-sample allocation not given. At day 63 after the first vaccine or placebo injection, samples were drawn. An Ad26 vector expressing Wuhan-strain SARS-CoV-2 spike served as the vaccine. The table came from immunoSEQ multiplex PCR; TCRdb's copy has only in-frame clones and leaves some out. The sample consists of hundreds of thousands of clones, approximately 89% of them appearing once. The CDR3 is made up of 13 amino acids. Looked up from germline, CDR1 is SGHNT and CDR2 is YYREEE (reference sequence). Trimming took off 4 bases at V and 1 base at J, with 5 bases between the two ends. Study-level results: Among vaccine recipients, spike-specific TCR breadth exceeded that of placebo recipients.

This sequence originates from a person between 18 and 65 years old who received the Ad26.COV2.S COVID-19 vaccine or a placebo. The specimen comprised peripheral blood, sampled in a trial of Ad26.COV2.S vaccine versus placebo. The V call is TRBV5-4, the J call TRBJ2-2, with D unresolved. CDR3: CASSPRNTGELFF. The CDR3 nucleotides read TGTGCCAGCAGCCCGCGGAACACCGGGGAGCTGTTTTTT.